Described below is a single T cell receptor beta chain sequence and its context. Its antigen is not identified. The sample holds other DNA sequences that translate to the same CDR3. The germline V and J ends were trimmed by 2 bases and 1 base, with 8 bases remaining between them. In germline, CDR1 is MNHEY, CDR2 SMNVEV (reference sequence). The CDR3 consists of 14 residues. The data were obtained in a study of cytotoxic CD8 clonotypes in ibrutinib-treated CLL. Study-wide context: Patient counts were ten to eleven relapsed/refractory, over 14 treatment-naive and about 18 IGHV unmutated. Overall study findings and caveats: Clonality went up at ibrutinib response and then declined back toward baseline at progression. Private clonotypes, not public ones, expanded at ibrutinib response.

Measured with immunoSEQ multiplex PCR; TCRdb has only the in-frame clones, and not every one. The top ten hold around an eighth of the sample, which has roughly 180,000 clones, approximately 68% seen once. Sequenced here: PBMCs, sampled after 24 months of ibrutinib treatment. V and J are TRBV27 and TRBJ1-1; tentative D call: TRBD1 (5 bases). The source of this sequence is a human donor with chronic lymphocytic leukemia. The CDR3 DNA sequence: TGTGCCAGCAGTTTAAGGGGTGGGAACACTGAAGCTTTCTTT. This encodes CASSLRGGNTEAFF.